Listed here are 4 T cell receptor beta chains from one sample, sequenced in a study of shared clonotypes between healthy human individuals. TCRdb's table, derived via immunoSEQ multiplex PCR, lists solely in-frame clones and lacks some. The sample has fewer than 3 million clones, roughly 92% seen once. The sample taken for sequencing was naive CD4+ T cells from PBMCs. Described subset: CD45RA+ positively selected. Source of these receptors: a man aged 18-30 years in good health. Some clones in this sample may be carry-over from other donors' samples.

The chain uses TRBV5-6 and TRBJ1-4; no reliable D call. From germline, CDR1 is SGHDT and CDR2 YYEEEE. This CDR3 is built from 14 residues. The V and J ends lost 4 bases and 3 bases respectively, with 10 bases between them. CDR3 sequence: CASSRLESNEKLFF. The CDR3 DNA is TGTGCCAGCAGCCGGCTGGAGTCTAATGAAAAACTGTTTTTT.

In its sample, this clone was seen once. The V and J genes are TRBV6-6 and TRBJ2-7; TRBD1 might be the D (6 bases). With 6 bases removed from V and 3 bases from J, the gap between germline ends came to 15 bases. Per germline, CDR1 MNHNY and CDR2 SVGAGI (reference sequence). The CDR3 consists of 14 residues. The DNA of the CDR3 is TGTGCCAGCAGGCAGGGGCCCCAGGGCTACGAGCAGTACTTC. Its protein is CASRQGPQGYEQYF.

The chain uses TRBV10-3 and TRBJ1-1; 9 bases are shared with TRBD1. V was pared by 4 bases and J by 1 base, with 4 bases of the junction left unmatched. The CDR3 contains 15 residues. Germline lookup yields CDR1 ENHRY and CDR2 SYGVKD. Here the CDR3 reads CAISGRQGGNTEAFF. The CDR3 region has the DNA TGTGCCATCAGTGGGAGACAGGGGGGGAACACTGAAGCTTTCTTT.

On this clone itself: This CDR3 is also generated by other DNA sequences in the sample. The V call is TRBV2, the J call TRBJ2-2; no firm D call. Germline loops: CDR1 SNHLY, CDR2 FYNNEI. V was trimmed by 4 bases and J by 1 base, leaving 7 bases between them. CDR3 length: 14 amino acids. In DNA, the CDR3 is TGTGCCAGCAGTGGCCAAGGGAACACCGGGGAGCTGTTTTTT. It translates to CASSGQGNTGELFF.